The 3 T cell receptor beta chains given below trace back to one sample, sequenced in a study of T cell changes during pregnancy in multiple sclerosis. Profiling relied on immunoSEQ multiplex PCR, and the TCRdb table lists in-frame clones only, not all of them. The sample has about 110,000 clones, approximately 93% seen once. The sample in question was peripheral blood, obtained after pregnancy. The receptors shown here come from a female donor with multiple sclerosis, enrolled in a pregnancy study.

The chain recombines TRBV5-1 with TRBJ2-2, with 10 bases identical to TRBD1. CDR1 is SGHRS and CDR2 is YFSETQ in the germline V gene. This CDR3 has 16 amino acids. V lost 4 bases to trimming and J lost 3 bases; unmatched junction nucleotides: 6. The CDR3 loop is CASSGRQGADTGELFF. CDR3 DNA: TGCGCCAGCAGCGGTCGACAGGGGGCGGACACCGGGGAGCTGTTTTTT.

V gene TRBV19 combines with J gene TRBJ2-7; 9 positions match TRBD1. V gave up 1 base and J gave up 1 base; unmatched junction bases: 2. Germline V gene sequence: CDR1 LNHDA, CDR2 SQIVND (reference sequence). The CDR3 loop spans 15 amino acids. The CDR3 reads CASSIGGQGSYEQYF. The CDR3 DNA sequence: TGTGCCAGTAGTATAGGGGGACAGGGATCCTACGAGCAGTACTTC. Full variable domain (missing parts from reference TRBV19 and TRBJ2-7): DGGITQSPKYLFRKEGQNVTLSCEQNLNHDAMYWYRQDPGQGLRLIYYSQIVNDFQKGDIAEGYSVSREKKESFPLTVTSAQKNPTAFYLCASSIGGQGSYEQYFGPGTRLTVT.

The chain recombines TRBV6-5 with TRBJ1-1; 7 nucleotides agree with TRBD1. V lost 8 bases to trimming and J lost 1 base; unmatched junction nucleotides: 7. This CDR3 is 14 amino acids long. CDR1 is MNHEY and CDR2 is SVGAGI in the germline V gene. The DNA of the CDR3 is TGTGCCAGCTTATCAGGGGGAAAGAACACTGAAGCTTTCTTT. Residues: CASLSGGKNTEAFF.